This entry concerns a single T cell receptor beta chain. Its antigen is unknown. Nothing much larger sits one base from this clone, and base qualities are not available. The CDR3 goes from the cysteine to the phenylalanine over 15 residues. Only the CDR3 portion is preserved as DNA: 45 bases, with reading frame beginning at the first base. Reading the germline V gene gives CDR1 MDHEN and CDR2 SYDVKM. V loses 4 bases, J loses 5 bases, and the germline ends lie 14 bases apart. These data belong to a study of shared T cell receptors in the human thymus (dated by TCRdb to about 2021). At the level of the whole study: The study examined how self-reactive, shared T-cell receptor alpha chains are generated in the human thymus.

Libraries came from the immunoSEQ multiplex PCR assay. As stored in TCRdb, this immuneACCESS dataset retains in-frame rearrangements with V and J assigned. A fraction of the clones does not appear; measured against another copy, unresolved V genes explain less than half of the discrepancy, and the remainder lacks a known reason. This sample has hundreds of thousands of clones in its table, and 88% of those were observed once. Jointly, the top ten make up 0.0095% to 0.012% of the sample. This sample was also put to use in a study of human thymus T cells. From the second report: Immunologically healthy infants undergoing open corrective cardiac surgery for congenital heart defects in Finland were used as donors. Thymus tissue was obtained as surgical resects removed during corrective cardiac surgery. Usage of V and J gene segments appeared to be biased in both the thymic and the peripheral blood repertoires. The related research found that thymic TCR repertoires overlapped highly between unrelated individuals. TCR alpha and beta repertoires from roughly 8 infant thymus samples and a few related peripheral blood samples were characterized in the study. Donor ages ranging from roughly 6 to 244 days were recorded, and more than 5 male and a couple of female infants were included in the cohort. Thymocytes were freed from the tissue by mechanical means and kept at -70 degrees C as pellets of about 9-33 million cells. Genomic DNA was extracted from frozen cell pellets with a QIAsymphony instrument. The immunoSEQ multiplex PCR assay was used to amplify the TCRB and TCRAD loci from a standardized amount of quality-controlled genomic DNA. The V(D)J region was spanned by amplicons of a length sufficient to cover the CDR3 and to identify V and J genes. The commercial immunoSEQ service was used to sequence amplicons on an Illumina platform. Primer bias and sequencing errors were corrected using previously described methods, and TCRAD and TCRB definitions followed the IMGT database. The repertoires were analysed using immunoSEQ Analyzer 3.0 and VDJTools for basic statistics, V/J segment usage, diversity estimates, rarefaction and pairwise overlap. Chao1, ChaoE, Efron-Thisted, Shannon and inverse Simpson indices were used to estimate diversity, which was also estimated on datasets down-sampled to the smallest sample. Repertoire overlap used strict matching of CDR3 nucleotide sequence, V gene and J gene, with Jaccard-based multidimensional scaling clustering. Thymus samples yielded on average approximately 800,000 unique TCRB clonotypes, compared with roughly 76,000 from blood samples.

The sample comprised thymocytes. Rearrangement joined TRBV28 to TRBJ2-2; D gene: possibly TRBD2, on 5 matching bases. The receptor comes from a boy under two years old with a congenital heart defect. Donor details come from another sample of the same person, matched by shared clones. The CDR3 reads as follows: CASSYRSPGTGELFF. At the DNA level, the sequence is TGTGCCAGCAGTTATCGATCACCGGGGACCGGGGAGCTGTTTTTT.